The clone carrying this TCR beta chain was picked up a small number of times. This specimen comes from a study of T cell responses to AZD1222 COVID-19 vaccine. TCRdb's copy holds only in-frame clones and misses some; the assay was immunoSEQ multiplex PCR. The sample lists some 96,000 clones, 87% occurring once. The CDR3 sequence is 13 residues long. The V gene's germline CDR1 is SGHVS and CDR2 FQNEAQ. V dropped 5 bases and J dropped 5 bases, with 12 bases sitting between them. The source material was peripheral blood, sampled on day 0 of MenACWY control vaccination. This TCR was recovered from an adult in good health. The chain employs TRBV7-8 and TRBJ1-2; no clear D. CDR3 nucleotides: TGTGCCAGCAGCCGGACGGAAGGTTATGGCTACACCTTC. Its translation: CASSRTEGYGYTF.